This passage covers 18 T cell receptor beta chains from one sample sequenced in a study of cytomegalovirus exposure and HLA in healthy donors. The assay was immunoSEQ multiplex PCR, and TCRdb's table has in-frame clones only and misses some. The sample lists about 95,000 clones, roughly 85% occurring once. The specimen sequenced was PBMCs. Every receptor here comes from a man between 18 and 35 years old in good health and CMV-seropositive.

The chain couples TRBV5-4 to TRBJ2-1, with 7 bases matching TRBD2. V lost 0 bases and J lost 0; bases outside the gene matches: 6. Germline V lookup: CDR1 SGHNT, CDR2 YYREEE (reference sequence). The CDR3 consists of 17 residues. CDR3 sequence reads: CASSLGGGSNSYNEQFF. CDR3 in DNA: TGTGCCAGCAGCTTGGGGGGCGGGAGTAACTCCTACAATGAGCAGTTCTTC.

This chain joins TRBV28 and TRBJ1-4; D unclear. The germline CDR1 and CDR2 sequences are MDHEN and SYDVKM. This CDR3 has 12 amino acids. Trimming left V 6 bases short and J 6 bases short, with 8 bases between. This CDR3 reads CASSSSHEKLFF. In DNA form, the CDR3 reads TGTGCCAGCAGCTCTTCCCATGAAAAACTGTTTTTT.

The chain joins TRBV19 to TRBJ2-3, with 9 bases lining up with TRBD2. This CDR3 has 15 amino acids. The germline V gene encodes CDR1 LNHDA and CDR2 SQIVND (reference sequence). Trimming at V came to 4 bases and at J to 0 bases, leaving 2 bases not matched to a gene. The CDR3 is CASSTSGKSTDTQYF. CDR3 coding DNA: TGTGCCAGTAGTACTAGCGGGAAAAGCACAGATACGCAGTATTTT. Based on the CDR3 plus reference TRBV19 and TRBJ2-3, the full variable domain is DGGITQSPKYLFRKEGQNVTLSCEQNLNHDAMYWYRQDPGQGLRLIYYSQIVNDFQKGDIAEGYSVSREKKESFPLTVTSAQKNPTAFYLCASSTSGKSTDTQYFGPGTRLTVL.

The chain is built from TRBV19 and TRBJ2-7, with 10 bases fitting TRBD1. This CDR3 is built from 20 residues. V trimming: 3 bases; J trimming: 5 bases; junction bases outside the gene matches: 22. CDR1 and CDR2 from the germline V gene are LNHDA and SQIVND (reference sequence). CDR3 bases: TGTGCCAGTAGTATCGACGGGACAGGGGTTTATACTTCCAAACCCGACGAGCAGTACTTC. Translating gives CASSIDGTGVYTSKPDEQYF.

The J gene is TRBJ2-1, the V gene TRBV21-1; the DNA was not compared with TRBD2, the D call given in the table. TRBV21-1 has pseudogene status. This CDR3 contains 15 residues. CDR3 loop: CASSKYHPVWNEQFF. CDR3 nucleotide sequence: TGTGCCAGCAGCAAATACCATCCGGTCTGGAATGAGCAGTTCTTC.

The chain combines TRBV9 with TRBJ2-7; 8 bases agree with TRBD1. The germline CDR1 and CDR2 sequences are SGDLS and YYNGEE. This CDR3 is built from 18 residues. J gave up 0 bases and V 0 bases, and 11 bases lay outside the gene matches. DNA of the CDR3: TGTGCCAGCAGCGTAGTGGGGACAGGTCTTCTTAGCTCCTACGAGCAGTACGTC. Translation: CASSVVGTGLLSSYEQYV.

This clone was detected once. The chain recombines TRBV18 with TRBJ1-5; TRBD1 matches at 7 bases. The CDR3 sequence is 16 residues long. The germline gives CDR1 KGHSH, CDR2 LQKENI. After removal of 3 bases from V and 0 bases from J, the junction contained 5 bases not matched to a gene. CDR3 residues: CASSPPGTASNQPQHF. CDR3 nucleotide sequence: TGTGCCAGCTCACCCCCCGGGACAGCTAGCAATCAGCCCCAGCATTTT.

This clone was observed a single time. The rearrangement uses TRBV2 and TRBJ2-3; TRBD2 aligns across 12 bases. J was trimmed by 9 bases and V by 6 bases; bases with no gene match: 10. CDR1 SNHLY and CDR2 FYNNEI come from the germline V gene. This CDR3 comprises 15 residues. CDR3 DNA: TGTGCCAGCAGGCAGACTAGCGGGGGAGAAGCCACGCAGTATTTT. As protein: CASRQTSGGEATQYF.

Only a few counts were recorded for this clone. This CDR3 is also generated by other DNA sequences in the sample. The chain joins TRBV6-5 to TRBJ1-1; D is unclear. V shed 4 bases and J shed 1 base, with 10 bases lying between them. The CDR3 contains 14 residues. Germline V gene sequence: CDR1 MNHEY, CDR2 SVGAGI. DNA of the CDR3: TGTGCCAGCAGTTTAGGCGGAGCGAACACTGAAGCTTTCTTT. Protein product: CASSLGGANTEAFF.

The chain has TRBV28 and TRBJ2-7; 7 bases fit TRBD2. V lost 6 bases, J lost 2 bases, and 10 bases stayed unmatched. The CDR3 is 15 residues long. CDR1 MDHEN and CDR2 SYDVKM come from the germline V gene. The CDR3 spells CASSPGGNSAYEQYV. For the CDR3, the DNA is TGTGCCAGCAGCCCCGGGGGGAACAGTGCCTACGAGCAGTACGTC.

This chain uses TRBV9 with TRBJ2-3, with D hard to call. Germline V gene data show CDR1 as SGDLS and CDR2 as YYNGEE. The germline V and J ends were trimmed by 0 bases and 8 bases, with 4 bases remaining between them. The CDR3 totals 11 residues. The CDR3 nucleotides are TGTGCCAGCAGCGTAGAGCGTACGCAGTATTTT. Translated: CASSVERTQYF.

The sample holds a few counts of this clone. In DNA form, the CDR3 reads TGTGCCACCGGGGAGGCGAATAATCAGCCCCAGCATTTT. Its protein is CATGEANNQPQHF. V is TRBV19 and J is TRBJ1-5, with unresolved D. The germline V gene has CDR1 LNHDA and CDR2 SQIVND (reference sequence). V lost 10 bases and J 4 bases, leaving 14 bases between the germline ends. CDR3 length equals 13 residues.

The rearrangement links TRBV7-7 to TRBJ2-7, with a tentative D call TRBD1 (5 bases). Between the trimmed V and J ends, which lost 2 bases and 5 bases, there was a span of 13 bases. Per germline, CDR1 SSHAT and CDR2 FNYEAQ (reference sequence). The CDR3 runs to 14 residues. CDR3 in amino acids: CASSLTEDTDEQYF. As DNA, the CDR3 is TGTGCCAGCAGCTTAACTGAGGACACCGACGAGCAGTACTTC. The full variable domain, in which reference TRBV7-7 and TRBJ2-7 provide the parts outside the CDR3, is GAGVSQSPRYKVTKRGQDVTLRCDPISSHATLYWYQQALGQGPEFLTYFNYEAQPDKSGLPSDRFSAERPEGSISTLTIQRTEQRDSAMYRCASSLTEDTDEQYFGPGTRLTVT.

V and J are TRBV19 and TRBJ1-5, with 11 nucleotides matching TRBD1. Germline V gene data show CDR1 as LNHDA and CDR2 as SQIVND (reference sequence). This CDR3 contains 16 residues. V was clipped by 5 bases and J by 4 bases; unmatched bases: 7. The CDR3 reads CASSPGGTGGNQPQHF. The CDR3 DNA sequence: TGTGCCAGTAGTCCTGGAGGGACAGGGGGAAATCAGCCCCAGCATTTT.

This chain links TRBV7-2 with TRBJ2-7; D gene ambiguous. V was trimmed by 4 bases and J by 6 bases, leaving 13 bases between them. The CDR3 has 13 amino acids. The germline gives CDR1 SGHTA, CDR2 FQGNSA. The CDR3 DNA reads as TGTGCCAGCAGCTATATTACGTACGGCGAGCAGTACTTC. Its protein product is CASSYITYGEQYF. Full variable domain (outside the CDR3, taken from reference TRBV7-2 and TRBJ2-7): GAGVSQSPSNKVTEKGKDVELRCDPISGHTALYWYRQSLGQGLEFLIYFQGNSAPDKSGLPSDRFSAERTGGSVSTLTIQRTQQEDSAVYLCASSYITYGEQYFGPGTRLTVT.

The chain couples TRBV7-8 to TRBJ2-1; 7 bases align to TRBD1. Unmatched junction bases numbered 7, after V lost 4 bases and J lost 1 base. This CDR3 has 16 amino acids. CDR1 SGHVS and CDR2 FQNEAQ come from the germline V gene. The CDR3 region is CASSWKGTVSYNEQFF. The CDR3 nucleotides read TGTGCCAGCAGCTGGAAAGGGACAGTGTCCTACAATGAGCAGTTCTTC.

The chain is built from TRBV5-6 and TRBJ2-3; 7 bases agree with TRBD1. V was pared by 3 bases and J by 1 base, with 8 bases of the junction left unmatched. There are 16 residues in the CDR3. Germline CDR1 and CDR2: SGHDT and YYEEEE. CDR3 in amino acids: CASSSDRVTGTDTQYF. The CDR3, as DNA: TGTGCCAGCAGCTCCGACAGGGTAACAGGCACAGATACGCAGTATTTT.

V and J are TRBV4-1 and TRBJ2-1; possible D gene TRBD2, 6 bases. Trimming stripped 5 bases from V and 0 bases from J, with 11 bases between. CDR3 size: 15 residues. CDR1 is MGHRA and CDR2 is YSYEKL in the germline V gene. CDR3 nucleotides: TGCGCCAGCAGCGGGGGACTGAGCTCCTACAATGAGCAGTTCTTC. As protein: CASSGGLSSYNEQFF.